The 6 T cell receptor beta chains below come from one sample, sequenced in a study of OX40 agonist ivuxolimab in advanced cancers. Library creation used the immunoSEQ multiplex PCR assay. TCRdb holds this immuneACCESS table with in-frame rearrangements only. Some clones are missing; in checked studies, unresolved V genes explain under half, and the rest has no known cause. Present in this sample are about 120,000 clones, 75% to 90% of which were seen just once. Together, the top ten hold about 0.55% of the sample. Sequencing used CD4+ or CD8+ T cells sorted from blood, obtained in a trial of the OX40 agonist ivuxolimab. All receptors derive from an adult with an advanced solid tumor such as melanoma, head and neck, liver or kidney cancer.

The chain links TRBV18 to TRBJ1-2, with 11 bases identical to TRBD1. From germline, CDR1 is KGHSH and CDR2 LQKENI. V gave up 4 bases and J gave up 2 bases; unmatched junction bases: 3. This CDR3 contains 15 residues. CDR3 DNA sequence: TGTGCCAGCTCACTCCGGGACAGGGGGAACTATGGCTACACCTTC. It translates to CASSLRDRGNYGYTF.

This clone is a singleton in its sample. The chain has TRBV27 and TRBJ2-6; D remains ambiguous. Trimming removed 3 bases from V and 1 base from J, with 7 bases in between. The V gene's germline CDR1 is MNHEY and CDR2 SMNVEV (reference sequence). This CDR3 region has 15 residues. CDR3 sequence: CASSFSWSGANVLTF. The CDR3, as DNA: TGTGCCAGCAGTTTCTCGTGGTCTGGGGCCAACGTCCTGACTTTC.

This clone showed up just a few times. This sequence joins TRBV19 and TRBJ2-7; D is ambiguous. The CDR3 sequence is 10 residues long. Trimming removed 3 bases at V and 5 bases at J, with 2 bases between. Germline lookup yields CDR1 LNHDA and CDR2 SQIVND (reference sequence). This CDR3 is CASSIHEQYF. CDR3 bases: TGTGCCAGTAGTATCCACGAGCAGTACTTC.

The chain carries TRBV18 and TRBJ2-2; D not certain. Germline V gene data show CDR1 as KGHSH and CDR2 as LQKENI. This CDR3 contains 16 residues. Deletions cut 2 bases from V and 0 bases from J, with 10 bases between. The CDR3 sequence: CASSPVRVSNTGELFF. The CDR3 coding sequence is TGTGCCAGCTCACCAGTAAGGGTGTCGAACACCGGGGAGCTGTTTTTT.

This clone was found a few times. V and J are TRBV6-1 and TRBJ1-2; tentative D call: TRBD1 (6 bases). The V end lost 7 bases, the J end lost 4 bases, and 16 bases lay between the germline ends. Germline CDR1 reads MNHNS; CDR2 reads SASEGT. The CDR3 spans 14 residues. The CDR3 sequence: CASTEVSRGYGYTF. CDR3 nucleotide sequence: TGTGCCAGCACCGAGGTTAGCAGGGGCTATGGCTACACCTTC.

The genes are TRBV7-2 and TRBJ1-3; tentative D call: TRBD1 (6 bases). Per the germline V gene, CDR1 is SGHTA and CDR2 is FQGNSA. The CDR3 contains 14 residues. Trimming cost V 3 bases and J 4 bases, with 10 bases left between them. In DNA form, the CDR3 reads TGTGCCAGCAGCTTCGACACAGGGGGAAACACCATATATTTT. Its protein product is CASSFDTGGNTIYF.